The clone carrying this TCR beta chain was detected ten times or more. This sample is part of a study of human T cells and chemical hapten exposure. The overall study: Epicutaneous patch tests delivered 0.01% DPC to the upper back, with evaluation at 6 days.

Trimming removed 5 bases at V and 3 bases at J, with 11 bases between. This CDR3 has 13 residues. CDR1 and CDR2 (germline): MNHEY, SVGAGI. As for time point: pre-sensitization, week 0. Described treatment: therapeutic diphenylcyclopropenone sensitization with weekly scalp DPC. The authors extracted total RNA from unfractionated whole blood. Library construction involved attaching unique molecular identifiers to individual cDNA molecules, which allowed quantitative, reproducible TCR counting. TCRdb re-derived calls from the RACE reads in MiXCR, one entry per CDR3 protein. The data show roughly 34,000 distinct CDR3 sequences, 9% to 12% seen once.

Sequencing was performed on whole blood, taken in connection with sensitization to the hapten diphenylcyclopropenone (DPC). The V and J genes are TRBV6-5 and TRBJ2-7; a weak D match, TRBD1 (6 bases). The TCR comes from a man aged 50 or older with alopecia areata. Some clones in this sample may be carry-over from other donors' samples. The CDR3 DNA is TGTGCCAGCAGTCGTACAGGGATCTACGAGCAGTACTTC. It encodes CASSRTGIYEQYF.